This T cell receptor (beta chain) was documented in a study of graft-versus-host responses after intestinal transplantation. V dropped 0 bases and J dropped 3 bases, with 17 bases sitting between them. The CDR3 has 17 amino acids. The germline V gene encodes CDR1 LGHNA and CDR2 YNFKEQ. Produced via immunoSEQ multiplex PCR; TCRdb's table is partial and in-frame only. The profile shows around 97,000 clones, 90% to 95% of them singletons. As for this clone: The antigen is undetermined.

The chain has TRBV4-2 and TRBJ1-1; D is perhaps TRBD1 (5 bases). The sequencing here drew on unstimulated CD8+ T cells sorted from spleen or lymph node cells, taken before intestinal transplant. The sequence came from a human donor who received an intestinal transplant. CDR3 in amino acids: CASSQDYREGRDTEAFF. In nucleotides, the CDR3 is TGTGCCAGCAGCCAAGATTATAGGGAGGGGAGGGACACTGAAGCTTTCTTT.